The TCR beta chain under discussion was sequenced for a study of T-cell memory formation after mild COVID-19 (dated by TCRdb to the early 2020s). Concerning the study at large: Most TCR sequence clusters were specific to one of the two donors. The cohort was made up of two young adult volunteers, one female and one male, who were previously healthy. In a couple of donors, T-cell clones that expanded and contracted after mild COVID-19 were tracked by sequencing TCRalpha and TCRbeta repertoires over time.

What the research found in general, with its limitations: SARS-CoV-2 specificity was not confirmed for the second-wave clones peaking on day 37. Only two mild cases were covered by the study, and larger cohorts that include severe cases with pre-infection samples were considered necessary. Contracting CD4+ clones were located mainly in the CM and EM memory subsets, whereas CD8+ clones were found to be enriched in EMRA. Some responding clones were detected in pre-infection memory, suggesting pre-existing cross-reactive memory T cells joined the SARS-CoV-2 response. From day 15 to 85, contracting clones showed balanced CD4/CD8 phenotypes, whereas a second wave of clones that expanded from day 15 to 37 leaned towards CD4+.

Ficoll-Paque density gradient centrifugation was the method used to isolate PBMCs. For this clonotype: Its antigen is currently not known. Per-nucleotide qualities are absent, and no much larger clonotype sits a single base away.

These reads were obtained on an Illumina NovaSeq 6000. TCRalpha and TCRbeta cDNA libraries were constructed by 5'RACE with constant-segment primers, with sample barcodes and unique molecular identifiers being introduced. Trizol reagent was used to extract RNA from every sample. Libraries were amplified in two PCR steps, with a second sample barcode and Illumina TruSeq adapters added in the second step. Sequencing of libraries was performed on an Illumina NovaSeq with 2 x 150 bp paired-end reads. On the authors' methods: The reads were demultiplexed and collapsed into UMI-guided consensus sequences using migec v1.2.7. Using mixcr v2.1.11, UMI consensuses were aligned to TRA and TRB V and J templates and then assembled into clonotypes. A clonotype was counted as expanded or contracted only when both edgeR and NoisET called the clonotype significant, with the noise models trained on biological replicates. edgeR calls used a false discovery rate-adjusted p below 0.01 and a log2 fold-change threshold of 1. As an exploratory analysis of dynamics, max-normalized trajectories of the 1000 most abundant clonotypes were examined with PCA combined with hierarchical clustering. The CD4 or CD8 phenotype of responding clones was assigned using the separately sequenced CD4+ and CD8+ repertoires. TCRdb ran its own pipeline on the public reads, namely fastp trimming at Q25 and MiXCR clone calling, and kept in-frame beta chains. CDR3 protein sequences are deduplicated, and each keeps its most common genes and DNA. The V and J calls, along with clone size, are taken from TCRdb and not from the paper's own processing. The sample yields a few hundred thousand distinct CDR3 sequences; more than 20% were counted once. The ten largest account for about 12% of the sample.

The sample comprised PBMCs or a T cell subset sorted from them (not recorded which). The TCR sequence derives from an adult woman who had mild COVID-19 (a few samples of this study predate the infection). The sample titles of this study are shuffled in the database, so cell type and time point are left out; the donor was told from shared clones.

CDR3 protein: CASSQERGEQFF. The nucleotides are TGCGCCAGCAGCCAAGAACGCGGTGAGCAGTTCTTC. The chain links TRBV4-3 with TRBJ2-1; the D gene remains uncertain. V is clipped by 0 bases and J by 9 bases, and the sequence between their germline boundaries is 6 bases long. The CDR3 goes from the cysteine to the phenylalanine over 12 residues. Here the CDR3 DNA is all that survives: 36 bases in frame from base 1. CDR1 LGHNA and CDR2 YSLEER are derived from the germline V gene.